The source of this TCR beta chain is a study of T-cell memory formation after mild COVID-19. This clonotype showed up just a few times. The V end lost 2 bases, the J end lost 1 base, and 9 bases lay between the germline ends. This CDR3 contains 15 residues. Germline assignment: CDR1 MGHRA and CDR2 YSYEKL. Each CDR3 protein is one row after TCRdb ran MiXCR on the 5' RACE reads. Altogether 45,000 to 65,000 distinct CDR3 sequences are present, over 7.5% being singletons, with the ten largest covering roughly 1.2%. The rearrangement joins TRBV4-1 to TRBJ2-1; D remains unclear. The sample consisted of PBMCs or a T cell subset sorted from them (not recorded which). The clonotype comes from a man aged 18 to 30 who had mild COVID-19 (a few samples of this study predate the infection). Cell type and time point are not known. CDR3 sequence (DNA): TGCGCCAGCAGCCAAAGCTCCGGGTCCTACAATGAGCAGTTCTTC. This codes for CASSQSSGSYNEQFF.